These 12 T cell receptor beta chains share one sample of origin, sequenced in a study of blood T cell repertoires in COVID-19. Here immunoSEQ multiplex PCR was the method, and the copy in TCRdb shows in-frame clones only, minus some. Of 60,000 to 75,000 clones in the sample, 76% are singletons; the top ten hold 6.4%. Sequences were obtained from peripheral blood. The receptors were gathered from a woman aged 45-60 years with active or convalescent COVID-19.

The rearrangement uses TRBV27 and TRBJ2-7; 10 bases are shared with TRBD2. In germline, CDR1 is MNHEY, CDR2 SMNVEV (reference sequence). With 6 bases clipped from V and 5 bases from J, the junction kept 4 bases outside the gene matches. This CDR3 is built from 13 residues. The CDR3 DNA is TGTGCCAGCAGCGGACTAGCGGCCAACGAGCAGTACTTC. Protein: CASSGLAANEQYF.

V and J are TRBV18 and TRBJ2-3; D perhaps matches TRBD1 (6 bases). The V gene lost 5 bases and the J gene lost 3 bases, with 18 bases spanning the gap. CDR1 KGHSH and CDR2 LQKENI come from the germline V gene. CDR3 size: 16 residues. CDR3 DNA sequence: TGTGCCAGCTCATCCCCAACAGGGATCGGGACAGATACGCAGTATTTT. Amino acid sequence: CASSSPTGIGTDTQYF.

V usage is TRBV6-2 or TRBV6-3 and J usage is TRBJ1-6, with D unresolved. The V and J ends lost 2 bases and 8 bases respectively, with 13 bases between them. CDR3 length equals 15 residues. Looked up from germline, CDR1 is MNHEY and CDR2 is SVGEGT. This CDR3 reads CASSYDGFNDSPLHF. The CDR3 DNA reads TGTGCCAGCAGTTACGACGGGTTTAACGATTCACCCCTCCACTTT.

This chain joins TRBV24-1 and TRBJ2-5; 9 bases are shared with TRBD2. CDR1 KGHDR and CDR2 SFDVKD come from the germline V gene. V shed 3 bases and J 2 bases; nucleotides not matched to a gene: 9. The CDR3 spans 17 residues. CDR3 loop: CATSDPASGTFQETQYF. CDR3 bases: TGTGCCACCAGTGATCCCGCTAGCGGGACGTTTCAAGAGACCCAGTACTTC.

This clone appeared a few times. The chain employs TRBV9 and TRBJ2-1; 9 bases agree with TRBD2. The V segment lost 4 bases and the J segment 8 bases; nucleotides outside the gene matches: 13. The CDR3 consists of 16 residues. Germline values: CDR1 SGDLS, CDR2 YYNGEE. The CDR3: CASSNGGLALFHEQFF. The CDR3 nucleotides read TGTGCCAGCAGCAACGGGGGACTAGCATTGTTCCATGAGCAGTTCTTC.

This clone was seen only a few times. The chain links TRBV27 to TRBJ1-1; tentatively, D is TRBD1 (5 bases). In germline, CDR1 is MNHEY, CDR2 SMNVEV (reference sequence). With 5 bases removed from V and 5 bases from J, the gap between germline ends came to 15 bases. The CDR3 contains 14 residues. The DNA of the CDR3 is TGTGCCAGCAGTCCCCGGATGGGGGGGACTGAAGCTTTCTTT. Residues: CASSPRMGGTEAFF.

The chain employs TRBV7-3 and TRBJ2-7; TRBD1 matches at 10 bases. The CDR3 is made up of 15 amino acids. Germline lookup yields CDR1 SGHTA and CDR2 FQGTGA. The junction had 4 bases not matched to a gene; V was cut back by 3 bases and J by 2 bases. The CDR3 DNA sequence: TGTGCCAGCAGCTTCGGGACAGGGGATACCTACGAGCAGTACTTC. It translates to CASSFGTGDTYEQYF.

The V call is TRBV5-1, the J call TRBJ1-1; 8 bases agree with TRBD1. The ends lost 0 bases at V and 6 bases at J; junction bases unmatched: 7. The germline V gene has CDR1 SGHRS and CDR2 YFSETQ. The CDR3 covers 15 residues. For the CDR3, the DNA is TGCGCCAGCAGCTTGGGGACAGGGATGGGCGCTGAAGCTTTCTTT. It yields the protein CASSLGTGMGAEAFF.

The chain links TRBV2 to TRBJ1-2; no reliable D call. Trimming cost V 4 bases and J 8 bases, with 23 bases left between them. The CDR3 is made up of 16 amino acids. The germline gives CDR1 SNHLY, CDR2 FYNNEI. CDR3 nucleotides: TGTGCCAGCAGTGTTTCCGGACTGAATCTGGGTGTAGGCTACACCTTC. It encodes CASSVSGLNLGVGYTF.

The genes are TRBV11-2 and TRBJ1-1, with D unclear. Trimming stripped 0 bases from V and 5 bases from J, with 7 bases between. Germline CDR1 and CDR2: SGHAT and FQNNGV. The CDR3 spans 13 residues. In DNA, the CDR3 is TGTGCCAGCAGCTTAGACCCCTTGACTGAAGCTTTCTTT. Amino acid sequence: CASSLDPLTEAFF.

This chain joins TRBV5-4 and TRBJ2-3; D gene uncertain. With 0 bases removed from V and 2 bases from J, the gap between germline ends came to 4 bases. The germline V gene encodes CDR1 SGHNT and CDR2 YYREEE (reference sequence). There are 13 residues in the CDR3. This chain's CDR3 is CASSLEPTDTQYF. In DNA, the CDR3 is TGTGCCAGCAGCTTGGAGCCCACAGATACGCAGTATTTT.

The chain is built from TRBV9 and TRBJ2-2, with 11 positions matching TRBD2. The V gene's germline CDR1 is SGDLS and CDR2 YYNGEE. V shed 3 bases and J 4 bases; nucleotides not matched to a gene: 5. The CDR3 has 16 amino acids. The CDR3 spells CASSASSGRSTGELFF. CDR3 nucleotides: TGTGCCAGCAGCGCGTCTAGCGGGAGGTCCACCGGGGAGCTGTTTTTT.